Sample share makes the clone carrying this T cell receptor beta chain large (0.1 to 1%). TCRbeta CDR3 was sequenced at survey depth with template counts. Clones were sequenced by immunoSEQ multiplex PCR, and TCRdb holds only the in-frame ones, with some missing. This repertoire shows about 6,300 clones, around 70% found once; its top ten account for around a quarter. These data belong to a study of tissue T cells after allogeneic stem cell transplantation. Whole-study context: Tissue samples with histologically apparent lymphocytes on H&E review were prioritized for sequencing.

The junction had 7 bases not matched to a gene; V was cut back by 2 bases and J by 4 bases. CDR1 SGHDT and CDR2 YYEEEE come from the germline V gene. The CDR3 contains 16 residues. The TCR sequence derives from a woman aged 18-49 years with breast cancer. Material: tissue from the stomach, obtained at autopsy. This chain joins TRBV5-6 and TRBJ1-2; 11 bases fit TRBD1. In DNA, the CDR3 is TGTGCCAGCAGCTTTGGGGACAGGGGGACGCTCTATGGCTACACCTTC. Translating gives CASSFGDRGTLYGYTF.